This entry lists 9 T cell receptor beta chains sequenced from one sample in a study of T cells in Graves' hyperthyroidism and ophthalmopathy. Researchers took RNA transcripts and amplified the TCR beta CDR3 regions from them. The HTBI primer set drove a first-round RT-PCR of the TCR CDR3. TCRdb re-called the multiplex PCR reads through MiXCR, storing one row per CDR3 protein. The sample consists of around 600,000 distinct CDR3 sequences, 14% of them appearing once. The sample consisted of blood. Receptors originate from a woman under 30 with Graves' ophthalmopathy.

This clonotype showed up many times. V is TRBV28 and J is TRBJ2-7; no reliable D call. Deletions cut 8 bases from V and 0 bases from J, with 8 bases between. This CDR3 has 12 residues. Germline CDR1 is MDHEN and CDR2 is SYDVKM. The CDR3 here is CASGAYSYEQYF. The CDR3 DNA sequence: TGTGCCAGCGGTGCGTACTCCTACGAGCAGTACTTC.

In its sample, this clonotype was seen a few times. The V call is TRBV28, the J call TRBJ1-3; 7 positions agree with TRBD1. The CDR3 is 14 amino acids. Germline V lookup: CDR1 MDHEN, CDR2 SYDVKM. V shed 8 bases and J 2 bases; nucleotides not matched to a gene: 6. The CDR3 region is CASGPGQAGNTIYF. In nucleotides, the CDR3 is TGTGCCAGCGGGCCCGGACAGGCTGGAAACACCATATATTTT. Full variable domain (missing parts from reference TRBV28 and TRBJ1-3): DVKVTQSSRYLVKRTGEKVFLECVQDMDHENMFWYRQDPGLGLRLIYFSYDVKMKEKGDIPEGYSVSREKKERFSLILESASTNQTSMYLCASGPGQAGNTIYFGEGSWLTVV.

V and J are TRBV4-3 and TRBJ2-1, with TRBD2 matching 8 bases. The germline V gene encodes CDR1 LGHNA and CDR2 YSLEER. Trimming at V came to 3 bases and at J to 9 bases, leaving 7 bases not matched to a gene. The CDR3 extends over 14 amino acids. CDR3 in DNA: TGCGCCAGCAGCCATCGCGGCGGGAGGAGTGAGCAGTTCTTC. Its protein is CASSHRGGRSEQFF.

Many counts were recorded for this clonotype. The chain combines TRBV12-3 or TRBV12-4 with TRBJ2-4, with D perhaps given as TRBD1 or TRBD2 (5 bases each). The CDR3 runs 15 residues. Deletions cut 5 bases from V and 7 bases from J, with 18 bases between. CDR3 DNA sequence: TGTGCCAGCAGTACACCGGGACGGCACCCCAACATTCAGTACTTC. Residues: CASSTPGRHPNIQYF.

This clonotype showed up just a few times. A read error may account for a junction end that differs from germline. This rearrangement joins TRBV12-3 or TRBV12-4 to TRBJ2-6, with TRBD2 matching 10 bases. The CDR3 spans 18 residues. For the CDR3, the DNA is TGTGCCAGCAGTTTTAGGCTAGCGGGAGTCGATGGGGCCAACGTCCTGGCTTTC. Translating it yields CASSFRLAGVDGANVLAF.

This clonotype was recorded many times. The chain has TRBV15 and TRBJ2-3; TRBD2 aligns across 14 bases. This CDR3 spans 19 amino acids. V lost 5 bases, J lost 0 bases, and 10 bases stayed unmatched. CDR1 is LNHNV and CDR2 is YYDKDF in the germline V gene (reference sequence). CDR3 bases: TGTGCCACCAGCCCCTGGGGACTAGCGGGAGCCTATAGCACAGATACGCAGTATTTT. This gives the protein CATSPWGLAGAYSTDTQYF.

This clonotype was seen ten or more times. The genes are TRBV10-3 and TRBJ1-1; a weak D match, TRBD1 (5 bases). CDR3 length equals 14 residues. V was clipped by 8 bases and J by 5 bases, with 18 bases between them. Germline lookup yields CDR1 ENHRY and CDR2 SYGVKD. This CDR3 is CAISSGTKGTEAFF. The CDR3 DNA follows: TGTGCCATCTCTTCGGGGACCAAGGGGACTGAAGCTTTCTTT.

This clonotype was recorded at least ten times. This chain links TRBV11-3 with TRBJ1-2, with D perhaps TRBD1 (6 bases). Germline-derived CDR1 and CDR2 are SGHNT and YENEEA. With 4 bases removed from V and 12 bases from J, the gap between germline ends came to 18 bases. The CDR3 totals 13 residues. DNA of the CDR3: TGTGCCAGCAGCTCCGGGATGACAGGAGGCCACACCTTC. Its translation: CASSSGMTGGHTF. The full variable domain, in which reference TRBV11-3 and TRBJ1-2 provide the parts outside the CDR3, is EAGVVQSPRYKIIEKKQPVAFWCNPISGHNTLYWYLQNLGQGPELLIRYENEEAVDDSQLPKDRFSAERLKGVDSTLKIQPAELGDSAVYLCASSSGMTGGHTFGSGTRLTVV.

This clonotype was counted ten times or more. The CDR3 loop reads CATSDLRGREYF. CDR3 in DNA: TGTGCCACCAGTGATTTGCGAGGACGCGAATACTTC. The genes are TRBV24-1 and TRBJ2-5; D ambiguous. Germline V lookup: CDR1 KGHDR, CDR2 SFDVKD. The CDR3 is 12 residues long. Trimming left V 0 bases short and J 14 bases short, with 12 bases between.